These 29 T cell receptor beta chains share one sample of origin, sequenced in a study of cytomegalovirus exposure and HLA in healthy donors. Primers included in the PCR were 60 Vbeta and 13 Jbeta primers. Measured with immunoSEQ multiplex PCR; TCRdb has only the in-frame clones, and not every one. The data contain about 130,000 clones, roughly 18% of them singletons. The sequenced sample was PBMCs. Every receptor here comes from a female donor in good health and CMV-seropositive.

Only a few counts were recorded for this clone. This chain links TRBV28 with TRBJ2-7; a weak D match, TRBD2 (5 bases). Trimming pared 6 bases from V and 4 bases from J, leaving 16 bases between. Germline V gene sequence: CDR1 MDHEN, CDR2 SYDVKM. The CDR3 is made up of 14 amino acids. The CDR3 reads CASSRPPEGYEQYF. As DNA, the CDR3 is TGTGCCAGCAGCAGACCGCCCGAGGGATACGAGCAGTACTTC.

This clone was seen once. The chain combines TRBV28 with TRBJ2-1; D not resolved. In germline, CDR1 is MDHEN, CDR2 SYDVKM. V was trimmed by 2 bases and J by 10 bases, leaving 9 bases between them. The CDR3 is 12 residues long. This CDR3 reads CASSLIAREQFF. Here the CDR3 DNA reads TGTGCCAGCAGTTTAATAGCTCGGGAGCAGTTCTTC.

This clone was seen a few times. The chain combines TRBV5-1 with TRBJ2-7; 8 positions agree with TRBD2. V lost 2 bases, J lost 6 bases, and 4 bases stayed unmatched. This CDR3 comprises 13 residues. Germline lookup yields CDR1 SGHRS and CDR2 YFSETQ. CDR3 protein: CASSFLSGSEQYF. Written as DNA, the CDR3 is TGCGCCAGCAGCTTTTTGAGCGGGAGCGAGCAGTACTTC. The full variable domain, rest sourced from reference TRBV5-1 and TRBJ2-7, is KAGVTQTPRYLIKTRGQQVTLSCSPISGHRSVSWYQQTPGQGLQFLFEYFSETQRNKGNFPGRFSGRQFSNSRSEMNVSTLELGDSALYLCASSFLSGSEQYFGPGTRLTVT.

The V call is TRBV28, the J call TRBJ1-2, with D perhaps matching TRBD1 (5 bases). V dropped 3 bases and J dropped 4 bases, with 12 bases sitting between them. CDR3 length: 14 amino acids. In germline, CDR1 is MDHEN, CDR2 SYDVKM. The CDR3 DNA follows: TGTGCCAGCAGTTTTCTTTCAGGGTTCTATGGCTACACCTTC. This gives the protein CASSFLSGFYGYTF.

This clone has just a few counts. The chain couples TRBV5-1 to TRBJ2-7; 8 positions match TRBD1. CDR1 and CDR2 from the germline V gene are SGHRS and YFSETQ. The CDR3 is 15 amino acids. Trimming removed 6 bases from V and 2 bases from J; junction bases left unmatched: 10. The CDR3 is CASTPRTGSPYEQYF. For the CDR3, the DNA is TGCGCCAGCACGCCCCGGACAGGGAGTCCCTACGAGCAGTACTTC.

The genes are TRBV5-1 and TRBJ1-2, with TRBD1 matching 8 bases. Trimming at V came to 7 bases and at J to 4 bases, leaving 6 bases not matched to a gene. The germline gives CDR1 SGHRS, CDR2 YFSETQ. The CDR3 covers 13 residues. The chain's CDR3 is CASGQGGGYGYTF. In DNA, the CDR3 is TGCGCCAGCGGACAGGGTGGGGGCTATGGCTACACCTTC.

The chain combines TRBV27 with TRBJ1-2; 7 nucleotides line up with TRBD1. The CDR3 has 15 amino acids. The V gene's germline CDR1 is MNHEY and CDR2 SMNVEV (reference sequence). With V trimmed by 6 bases and J by 1 base, 8 bases remained unmatched. Written as DNA, the CDR3 is TGTGCCAGCAGGGACAGGTGGTCTTATAACTATGGCTACACCTTC. It encodes CASRDRWSYNYGYTF.

The chain links TRBV4-3 to TRBJ2-1; 7 positions match TRBD1. The CDR3 consists of 16 residues. Trimming cost V 0 bases and J 4 bases; bases outside gene matches: 6. Germline V gene lookup returns CDR1 LGHNA and CDR2 YSLEER. CDR3 nucleotide sequence: TGCGCCAGCAGCCAAGATCTTCGGGACAGATACAATGAGCAGTTCTTC. Protein sequence: CASSQDLRDRYNEQFF.

This clone has more than one count but fewer than ten. The V gene is TRBV4-3, the J gene TRBJ2-1; the match to TRBD2 covers 8 bases. J gave up 4 bases and V 0 bases, and 5 bases lay outside the gene matches. The CDR3 spans 16 residues. The germline gives CDR1 LGHNA, CDR2 YSLEER. Here the CDR3 DNA reads TGCGCCAGCAGCCAAGATCGGGCTAGCGGGTACAATGAGCAGTTCTTC. The encoded protein is CASSQDRASGYNEQFF.

This clone showed up just a few times. J is TRBJ2-1 and V is TRBV6-5; 8 bases align to TRBD1. Germline V gene data show CDR1 as MNHEY and CDR2 as SVGAGI. The V and J ends lost 2 bases and 15 bases, in that order; junction bases with no gene match: 15. The CDR3 runs to 15 residues. Here the CDR3 reads CASSYPLGQAVRTFF. CDR3 coding DNA: TGTGCCAGCAGTTACCCCCTGGGACAGGCTGTAAGAACGTTCTTC.

The chain links TRBV2 to TRBJ1-5, with D possibly matching TRBD1 (6 bases). Germline lookup yields CDR1 SNHLY and CDR2 FYNNEI. V lost 4 bases and J lost 2, with 18 bases in between. The CDR3 sequence is 17 residues long. The CDR3 region is CASSGGQGRVGNQPQHF. Written as DNA, the CDR3 is TGTGCCAGCAGTGGCGGGCAGGGGAGAGTCGGCAATCAGCCCCAGCATTTT. Together with reference TRBV2 and TRBJ1-5, the CDR3 gives the full variable domain: EPEVTQTPSHQVTQMGQEVILRCVPISNHLYFYWYRQILGQKVEFLVSFYNNEISEKSEIFDDQFSVERPDGSNFTLKIRSTKLEDSAMYFCASSGGQGRVGNQPQHFGDGTRLSIL.

This CDR3 is CASSEDRLGSSYNSPLHF. The CDR3 DNA is TGTGCCAGCAGCGAAGACAGGCTGGGCAGTTCCTATAATTCACCCCTCCACTTT. The chain couples TRBV9 to TRBJ1-6; D might be TRBD1 (6 bases). Germline CDR1 and CDR2: SGDLS and YYNGEE. The CDR3 has 18 residues. V was pared by 3 bases and J by 1 base, with 17 bases between.

The chain combines TRBV28 with TRBJ1-6; D is unresolved. From germline, CDR1 is MDHEN and CDR2 SYDVKM. CDR3 length: 15 residues. V was cut by 8 bases and J by 2 bases, with 13 bases left in between. CDR3 nucleotide sequence: TGTGCCAGCCTCCCTATCGGTCCCTATAATTCACCCCTCCACTTT. Amino acid sequence: CASLPIGPYNSPLHF.

This clone appeared a few times. The CDR3 here is CASSLAGGPFGEQYF. CDR3 bases: TGTGCCAGCAGCTTAGCGGGAGGGCCCTTCGGCGAGCAGTACTTC. This chain connects TRBV7-2 to TRBJ2-7; 7 bases map to TRBD2. Trimming removed 0 bases from V and 6 bases from J; junction bases left unmatched: 8. CDR3 length: 15 amino acids. Germline loops: CDR1 SGHTA, CDR2 FQGNSA. Filled out from reference TRBV7-2 and TRBJ2-7, the complete variable domain reads GAGVSQSPSNKVTEKGKDVELRCDPISGHTALYWYRQSLGQGLEFLIYFQGNSAPDKSGLPSDRFSAERTGGSVSTLTIQRTQQEDSAVYLCASSLAGGPFGEQYFGPGTRLTVT.

The J gene is TRBJ2-2, the V gene TRBV5-4; 13 bases are a match to TRBD2. The CDR3 runs to 17 residues. Germline V gene lookup returns CDR1 SGHNT and CDR2 YYREEE (reference sequence). The ends lost 2 bases at V and 4 bases at J; junction bases unmatched: 5. CDR3 DNA: TGTGCCAGCAGCTTAACTAGCGGGGGGGCCAGCACCGGGGAGCTGTTTTTT. The encoded protein is CASSLTSGGASTGELFF.

The rearrangement uses TRBV9 and TRBJ2-1, with a weak D call TRBD1 (6 bases). The CDR3 consists of 13 residues. Trimming pared 4 bases from V and 10 bases from J, leaving 15 bases between. Germline V gene sequence: CDR1 SGDLS, CDR2 YYNGEE. The CDR3 DNA follows: TGTGCCAGCAGCCCAACAGGGTTAGGGGAGCAGTTCTTC. It encodes CASSPTGLGEQFF.

There are a few counts of this clone. The J gene is TRBJ2-1, the V gene TRBV5-4, with no clear D. The CDR3 sequence is 11 residues long. In germline, CDR1 is SGHNT, CDR2 YYREEE (reference sequence). Deletions cut 7 bases from V and 9 bases from J, with 11 bases between. The CDR3 region is CASGSDGEQFF. DNA of the CDR3: TGTGCCAGCGGTAGTGATGGTGAGCAGTTCTTC.

This clone has just a few counts. The chain combines TRBV28 with TRBJ1-2; maybe TRBD1 (6 bases). The CDR3 totals 16 residues. Germline CDR1 is MDHEN and CDR2 is SYDVKM. The V and J ends lost 6 bases and 1 base respectively, with 18 bases between them. DNA of the CDR3: TGTGCCAGCAGCCCATTAAGGGACAAGGTTAACTATGGCTACACCTTC. Protein sequence: CASSPLRDKVNYGYTF.

CDR3 nucleotide sequence: TGTGCCAGCAGCCTAAGCGGGAGCACCCACAATGAGCAGTTCTTC. This sequence encodes CASSLSGSTHNEQFF. The chain links TRBV7-3 to TRBJ2-1; 8 bases line up with TRBD2. V lost 5 bases and J lost 5; bases outside the gene matches: 8. The CDR3 is made up of 15 amino acids. In germline, CDR1 is SGHTA, CDR2 FQGTGA.

This chain uses TRBV2 with TRBJ1-1; D call uncertain. V lost 8 bases and J lost 4, with 17 bases in between. This CDR3 has 14 amino acids. CDR1 and CDR2 (germline): SNHLY, FYNNEI. CDR3 loop: CASALEVGSTEAFF. CDR3 sequence (DNA): TGTGCCAGCGCCCTAGAGGTAGGGAGCACTGAAGCTTTCTTT.

V and J are TRBV21-1 and TRBJ2-5; the table calls TRBD1, which could not be checked here. TRBV21-1 is a documented pseudogene. This CDR3 contains 17 residues. The chain's CDR3 is CASSKEVTGGQRETQYF. CDR3 coding DNA: TGTGCCAGCAGCAAAGAGGTGACAGGGGGCCAAAGGGAGACCCAGTACTTC.

This clone appeared a few times. The rearrangement links TRBV5-1 to TRBJ2-3; 12 bases are shared with TRBD1. The CDR3 runs 15 residues. Germline CDR1 SGHRS, CDR2 YFSETQ. The V gene end was trimmed by 4 bases and the J gene end by 3 bases; junction bases not matched to a gene: 3. CDR3 protein: CASSRGQGATDTQYF. The CDR3 nucleotides read TGCGCCAGCAGCCGGGGACAGGGGGCAACAGATACGCAGTATTTT.

This clone was seen a few times. The rearrangement joins TRBV7-2 to TRBJ2-2, with D maybe TRBD1 (6 bases). This CDR3 region has 19 residues. Trimming pared 1 base from V and 5 bases from J, leaving 23 bases between. In germline, CDR1 is SGHTA, CDR2 FQGNSA. This chain's CDR3 is CASSLGIDSPQGITGELFF. The DNA of the CDR3 is TGTGCCAGCAGCTTAGGGATCGACAGCCCTCAGGGGATAACCGGGGAGCTGTTTTTT.

This clone was seen a few times. This chain links TRBV29-1 with TRBJ2-1; 9 nucleotides align to TRBD2. Trimming took 5 bases from V and 8 from J; bases not matched to a gene: 10. The germline gives CDR1 SQVTM, CDR2 ANQGSEA. This CDR3 contains 14 residues. The CDR3 protein is CSVNLLAGRHEQFF. CDR3 bases: TGCAGCGTTAACCTACTAGCGGGTAGACATGAGCAGTTCTTC.

This chain joins TRBV29-1 and TRBJ2-2, with TRBD2 matching over 8 bases. The CDR3 has 13 residues. The trim removed 4 bases at V and 4 bases at J, leaving 2 bases unmatched. Germline lookup yields CDR1 SQVTM and CDR2 ANQGSEA. CDR3 in amino acids: CSVGRGGTGELFF. Written as DNA, the CDR3 is TGCAGCGTTGGTCGGGGGGGCACCGGGGAGCTGTTTTTT.

This clone was counted only a few times. The chain has TRBV23-1 and TRBJ2-1, with D possibly matching TRBD1 (5 bases). TRBV23-1 is sorted into the ORF group, with uncertain function. The V end lost 8 bases, the J end lost 5 bases, and 16 bases lay between the germline ends. The CDR3 sequence is 14 residues long. CDR3 region: CASPKNRNHNEQFF. The CDR3 bases are TGCGCCAGCCCAAAAAACAGGAATCACAATGAGCAGTTCTTC.

This clone was seen only a few times. The CDR3: CASSAHRQGPDTQYF. The CDR3 nucleotides are TGTGCCAGCAGCGCGCACCGACAGGGACCAGATACGCAGTATTTT. The chain joins TRBV9 to TRBJ2-3; TRBD1 agrees at 7 bases. After removal of 3 bases from V and 4 bases from J, the junction contained 8 bases not matched to a gene. The CDR3 totals 15 residues. Germline V gene data show CDR1 as SGDLS and CDR2 as YYNGEE.

This clone has a handful of counts. The chain links TRBV5-1 to TRBJ2-7; the D gene is possibly TRBD2 (6 bases). CDR3 length: 14 residues. V was cut by 4 bases and J by 5 bases, with 16 bases left in between. CDR1 and CDR2 (germline): SGHRS, YFSETQ. CDR3 nucleotide sequence: TGCGCCAGCAGCCCTCGAGGGAGGCTAAACGAGCAGTACTTC. It translates to CASSPRGRLNEQYF.

This clone appeared a few times. J is TRBJ2-1 and V is TRBV4-3; TRBD1 is a possible D gene (7 bases). V dropped 0 bases and J dropped 3 bases, with 21 bases sitting between them. This CDR3 region has 19 residues. Germline V gives CDR1 LGHNA, CDR2 YSLEER. CDR3 bases: TGCGCCAGCAGCCAAGAAACCGTGGAGGGGGCGAGATACTACAATGAGCAGTTCTTC. Amino acid sequence: CASSQETVEGARYYNEQFF.